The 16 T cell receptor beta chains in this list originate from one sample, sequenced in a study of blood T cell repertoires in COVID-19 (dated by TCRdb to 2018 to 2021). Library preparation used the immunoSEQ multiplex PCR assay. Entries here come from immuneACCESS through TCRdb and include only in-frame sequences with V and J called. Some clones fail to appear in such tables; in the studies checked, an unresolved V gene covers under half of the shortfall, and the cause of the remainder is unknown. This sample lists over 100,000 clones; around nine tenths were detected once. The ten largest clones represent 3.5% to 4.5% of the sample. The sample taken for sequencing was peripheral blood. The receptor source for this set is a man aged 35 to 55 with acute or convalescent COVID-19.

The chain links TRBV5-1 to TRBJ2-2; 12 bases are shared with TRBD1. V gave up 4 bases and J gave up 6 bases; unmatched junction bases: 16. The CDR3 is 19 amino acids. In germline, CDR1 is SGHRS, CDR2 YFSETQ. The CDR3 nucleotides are TGCGCCAGCAGCACCGGGACAGGGGGCTTTAGCGGGAGTCCCGGGGAGCTGTTTTTT. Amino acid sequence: CASSTGTGGFSGSPGELFF.

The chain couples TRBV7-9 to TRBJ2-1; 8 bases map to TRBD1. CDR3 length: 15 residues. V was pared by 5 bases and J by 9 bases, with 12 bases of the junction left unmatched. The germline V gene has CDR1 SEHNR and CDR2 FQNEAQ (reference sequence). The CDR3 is CASSRGQEKFGEQFF. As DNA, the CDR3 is TGTGCCAGCAGCCGGGGACAGGAAAAATTCGGTGAGCAGTTCTTC.

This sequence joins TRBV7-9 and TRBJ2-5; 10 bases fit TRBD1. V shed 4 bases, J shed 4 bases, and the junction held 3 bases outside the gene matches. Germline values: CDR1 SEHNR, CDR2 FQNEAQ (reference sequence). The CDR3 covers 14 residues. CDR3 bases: TGTGCCAGCAGCTGGACAGGGGGTATAGAGACCCAGTACTTC. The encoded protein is CASSWTGGIETQYF.

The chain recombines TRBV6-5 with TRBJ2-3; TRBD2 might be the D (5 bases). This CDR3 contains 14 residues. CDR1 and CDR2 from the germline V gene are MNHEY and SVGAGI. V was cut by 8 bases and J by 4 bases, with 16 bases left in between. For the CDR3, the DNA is TGTGCCAGCCAGGACGGGGTCTGGGCAGATACGCAGTATTTT. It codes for CASQDGVWADTQYF.

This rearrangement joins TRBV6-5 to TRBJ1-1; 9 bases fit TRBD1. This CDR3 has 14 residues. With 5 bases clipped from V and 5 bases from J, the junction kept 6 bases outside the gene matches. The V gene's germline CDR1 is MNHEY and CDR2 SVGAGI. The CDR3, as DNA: TGTGCCAGCAGTCATACAGGGGGCCGGACTGAAGCTTTCTTT. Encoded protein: CASSHTGGRTEAFF.

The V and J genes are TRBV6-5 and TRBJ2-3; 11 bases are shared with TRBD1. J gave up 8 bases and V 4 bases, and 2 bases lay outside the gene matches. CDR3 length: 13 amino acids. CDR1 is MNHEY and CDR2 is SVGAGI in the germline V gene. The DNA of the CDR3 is TGTGCCAGCAGTTCGGGGACAGGGGGTACGCAGTATTTT. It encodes CASSSGTGGTQYF.

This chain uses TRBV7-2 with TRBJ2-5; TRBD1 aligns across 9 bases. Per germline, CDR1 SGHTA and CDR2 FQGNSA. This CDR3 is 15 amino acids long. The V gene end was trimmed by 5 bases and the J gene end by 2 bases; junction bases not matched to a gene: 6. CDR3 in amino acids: CASSQNGQGQETQYF. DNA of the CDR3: TGTGCCAGCAGCCAAAACGGACAGGGGCAAGAGACCCAGTACTTC.

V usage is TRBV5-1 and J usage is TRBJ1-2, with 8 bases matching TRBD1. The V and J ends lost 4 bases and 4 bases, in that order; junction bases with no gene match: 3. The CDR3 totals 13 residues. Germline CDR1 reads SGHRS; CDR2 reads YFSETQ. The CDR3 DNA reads TGCGCCAGCAGCACAGGGGGGAGCTATGGCTACACCTTC. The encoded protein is CASSTGGSYGYTF.

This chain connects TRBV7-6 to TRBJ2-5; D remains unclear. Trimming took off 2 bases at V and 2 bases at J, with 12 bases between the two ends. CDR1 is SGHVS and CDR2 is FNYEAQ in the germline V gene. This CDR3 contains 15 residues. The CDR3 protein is CASSLHLLPQETQYF. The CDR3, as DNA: TGTGCCAGCAGCTTACACTTGTTGCCTCAAGAGACCCAGTACTTC.

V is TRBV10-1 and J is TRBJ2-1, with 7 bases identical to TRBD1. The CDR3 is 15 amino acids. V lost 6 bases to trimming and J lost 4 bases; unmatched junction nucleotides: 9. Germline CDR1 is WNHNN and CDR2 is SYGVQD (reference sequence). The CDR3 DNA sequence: TGCGCCAGCAGGAAGTCAGGGGGAAAGTACAATGAGCAGTTCTTC. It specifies CASRKSGGKYNEQFF.

In DNA, the CDR3 is TGTGCCACCAGCAGCAACACAGATACGCAGTATTTT. Translating it yields CATSSNTDTQYF. V and J are TRBV15 and TRBJ2-3; no clear D. CDR3 length: 12 residues. V was clipped by 3 bases and J by 2 bases, with 3 bases between them. Germline V gene sequence: CDR1 LNHNV, CDR2 YYDKDF (reference sequence).

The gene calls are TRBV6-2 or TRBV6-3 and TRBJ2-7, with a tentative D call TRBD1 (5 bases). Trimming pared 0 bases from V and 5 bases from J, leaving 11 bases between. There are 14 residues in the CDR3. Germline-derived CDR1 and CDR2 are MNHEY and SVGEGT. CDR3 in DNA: TGTGCCAGCAGTTACTCTCCGGCAGGGAACGAGCAGTACTTC. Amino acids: CASSYSPAGNEQYF.

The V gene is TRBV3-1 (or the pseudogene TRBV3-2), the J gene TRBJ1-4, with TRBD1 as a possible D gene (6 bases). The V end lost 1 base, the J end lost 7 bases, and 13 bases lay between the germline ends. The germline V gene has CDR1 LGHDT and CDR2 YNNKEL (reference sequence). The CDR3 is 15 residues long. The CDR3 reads CASSQGGTGTEKLFF. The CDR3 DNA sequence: TGTGCCAGCAGCCAAGGGGGAACAGGGACTGAAAAACTGTTTTTT.

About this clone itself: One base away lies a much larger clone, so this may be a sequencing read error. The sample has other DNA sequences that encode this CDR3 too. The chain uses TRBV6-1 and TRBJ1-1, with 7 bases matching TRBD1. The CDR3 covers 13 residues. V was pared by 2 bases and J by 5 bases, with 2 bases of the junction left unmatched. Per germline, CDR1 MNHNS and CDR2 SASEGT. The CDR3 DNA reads TGTGCCAGCAGTGAACAGGGGGGAACTGAAGCTTTCTTT. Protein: CASSEQGGTEAFF.

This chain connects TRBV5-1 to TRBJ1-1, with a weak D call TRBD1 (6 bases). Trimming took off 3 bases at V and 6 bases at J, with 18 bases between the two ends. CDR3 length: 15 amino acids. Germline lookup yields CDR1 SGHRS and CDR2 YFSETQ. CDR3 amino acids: CASSSRLRDNSEAFF. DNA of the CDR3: TGCGCCAGCAGCTCGAGGTTACGGGACAACTCTGAAGCTTTCTTT.

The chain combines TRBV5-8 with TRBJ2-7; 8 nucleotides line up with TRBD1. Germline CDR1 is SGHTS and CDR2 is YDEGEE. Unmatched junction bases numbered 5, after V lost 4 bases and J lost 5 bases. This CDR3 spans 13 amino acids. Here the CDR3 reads CASSRDRIDEQYF. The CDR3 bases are TGTGCCAGCAGCCGGGACAGGATCGACGAGCAGTACTTC.